Each of the 19 T cell receptor beta chains below was sequenced from the same sample in a study of cytomegalovirus exposure and HLA in healthy donors. The PCR employed 60 Vbeta primers together with 13 Jbeta primers. Sequencing was performed with immunoSEQ multiplex PCR; in TCRdb, only in-frame clones are kept and a portion is missing. The sample includes 150,000 to 200,000 clones, about 80% of them seen just once. The specimen was PBMCs. The origin of the receptors is a man aged 60-69 years in good health and CMV-seronegative.

This chain uses TRBV23-1 with TRBJ2-7; 7 bases are shared with TRBD1. TRBV23-1 is an ORF for which the function is uncertain. Germline trimming cut 4 bases from V and 1 base from J; bases unmatched to any gene: 4. This CDR3 is built from 14 residues. The CDR3 region is CASSRRTGSYEQYF. The CDR3 region has the DNA TGCGCCAGCAGTCGCCGGACAGGATCCTACGAGCAGTACTTC.

The chain links TRBV14 to TRBJ2-5; 7 nucleotides agree with TRBD1. V shed 4 bases, J shed 4 bases, and the junction held 12 bases outside the gene matches. CDR3 length: 16 amino acids. In germline, CDR1 is SGHDN, CDR2 FVKESK. CDR3 in DNA: TGTGCCAGCAGCCCGCTTTTTGAGGGGGCGGGAGAGACCCAGTACTTC. It yields the protein CASSPLFEGAGETQYF.

The rearrangement links TRBV29-1 to TRBJ2-1; 7 nucleotides agree with TRBD2. This CDR3 has 11 residues. Trimming took 7 bases from V and 10 from J; bases not matched to a gene: 7. Per the germline V gene, CDR1 is SQVTM and CDR2 is ANQGSEA. The CDR3 reads CSASGRDEQFF. As DNA, the CDR3 is TGCAGCGCCTCAGGGAGGGACGAGCAGTTCTTC.

The chain employs TRBV7-9 and TRBJ2-5; 7 bases match TRBD2. The length of the CDR3 is 14 residues. With V trimmed by 7 bases and J by 0 bases, 5 bases remained unmatched. Looked up from germline, CDR1 is SEHNR and CDR2 is FQNEAQ (reference sequence). CDR3 DNA: TGTGCCAGCACTAGCGGAGCCTACCAAGAGACCCAGTACTTC. Protein sequence: CASTSGAYQETQYF.

V is TRBV19 and J is TRBJ1-2; D is ambiguous. The CDR3 sequence is 15 residues long. Trimming left V 5 bases short and J 2 bases short, with 15 bases between. Germline lookup yields CDR1 LNHDA and CDR2 SQIVND (reference sequence). This CDR3 reads CASSALQPSNYGYTF. Written as DNA, the CDR3 is TGTGCCAGTAGTGCCTTACAGCCGTCCAACTATGGCTACACCTTC.

This chain uses TRBV5-4 with TRBJ1-3; D not certain. The CDR3 has 14 amino acids. Trimming removed 4 bases at V and 0 bases at J, with 8 bases between. Germline V gene data show CDR1 as SGHNT and CDR2 as YYREEE (reference sequence). The CDR3 DNA follows: TGTGCCAGCAGCCTGGCCGGCTCTGGAAACACCATATATTTT. This translates into CASSLAGSGNTIYF.

The rearrangement joins TRBV4-2 to TRBJ2-1; the D is unclear. With 0 bases removed from V and 5 bases from J, the gap between germline ends came to 8 bases. The CDR3 is 14 residues long. In germline, CDR1 is LGHNA, CDR2 YNFKEQ. The CDR3 DNA is TGTGCCAGCAGCCAAGATCTCGGAGACAATGAGCAGTTCTTC. Translating it yields CASSQDLGDNEQFF.

The gene calls are TRBV6-1 and TRBJ1-4; D remains ambiguous. Germline CDR1 is MNHNS and CDR2 is SASEGT. The V end was cut by 2 bases, the J end by 8 bases, with 15 bases between. The CDR3 spans 15 residues. The chain's CDR3 is CASSESGRWAEKLFF. The DNA of the CDR3 is TGTGCCAGCAGTGAATCAGGCCGATGGGCGGAAAAACTGTTTTTT.

The table lists this clone with a few counts. Given a far larger clone just one base away, this is likely a sequencing read error. Additional DNA sequences in this sample encode the identical CDR3. The chain couples TRBV6-4 to TRBJ1-4; 8 bases align to TRBD1. This CDR3 region has 14 residues. V shed 3 bases and J 6 bases; nucleotides not matched to a gene: 3. The germline V gene encodes CDR1 MRHNA and CDR2 SNTAGT. In nucleotides, the CDR3 is TGTGCCAGCAGTGAGGACAGGGCTTATGAAAAACTGTTTTTT. Amino acids: CASSEDRAYEKLFF.

The chain is built from TRBV18 and TRBJ2-3; TRBD2 agrees at 10 bases. The germline CDR1 and CDR2 sequences are KGHSH and LQKENI. The CDR3 is 16 amino acids. The trim removed 6 bases at V and 1 base at J, leaving 7 bases unmatched. The CDR3, as DNA: TGTGCCAGCTCGAGGGTAGCGGGAGGAGGCACAGATACGCAGTATTTT. This gives the protein CASSRVAGGGTDTQYF.

This clone was observed a single time. The germline gene is not matched at one end of the junction; a read error may be the cause. This rearrangement joins TRBV7-7 to TRBJ1-5; maybe TRBD1 (5 bases). Germline V gene data show CDR1 as SSHAT and CDR2 as FNYEAQ (reference sequence). This CDR3 spans 14 amino acids. The CDR3 spells CASSLMGQGQPQHF. The CDR3 DNA is TGTGCTAGCAGCTTGATGGGGCAAGGGCAGCCCCAGCATTTT. Supplemented by reference TRBV7-7 and TRBJ1-5, the full variable domain reads GAGVSQSPRYKVTKRGQDVTLRCDPISSHATLYWYQQALGQGPEFLTYFNYEAQPDKSGLPSDRFSAERPEGSISTLTIQRTEQRDSAMYRCASSLMGQGQPQHFGDGTRLSIL.

The J gene is TRBJ1-1, the V gene TRBV9, with TRBD1 as a possible D gene (6 bases). The V gene lost 2 bases and the J gene lost 5 bases, with 16 bases spanning the gap. The CDR3 totals 15 residues. The germline V gene encodes CDR1 SGDLS and CDR2 YYNGEE. The CDR3 region is CASSVLGGGGTEAFF. The DNA for the CDR3 is TGTGCCAGCAGCGTTTTGGGGGGCGGGGGGACTGAAGCTTTCTTT.

This chain connects TRBV30 to TRBJ2-3; D unclear. CDR3 size: 14 residues. Per germline, CDR1 GTSNPN and CDR2 SVGIG (reference sequence). V dropped 2 bases and J dropped 2 bases, with 11 bases sitting between them. The CDR3 sequence: CAWSPSSPTDTQYF. The CDR3 coding sequence is TGTGCCTGGAGTCCGTCCTCTCCCACAGATACGCAGTATTTT.

This clone occurred a few times. The chain links TRBV7-3 to TRBJ1-4; the match to TRBD1 covers 8 bases. The germline gives CDR1 SGHTA, CDR2 FQGTGA. Losses at the gene ends were 5 bases for V and 6 bases for J; bases not matched to a gene: 8. The CDR3 is 15 residues long. Here the CDR3 reads CASSPTGASDEKLFF. In DNA, the CDR3 is TGTGCCAGCAGCCCGACAGGGGCGAGTGATGAAAAACTGTTTTTT.

The V and J genes are TRBV2 and TRBJ1-1; 7 bases match TRBD1. CDR1 and CDR2 (germline): SNHLY, FYNNEI. The J segment lost 3 bases and the V segment lost 6 bases, leaving 4 bases of the junction unmatched. This CDR3 contains 13 residues. As DNA, the CDR3 is TGTGCCAGCAGGGGTCAGGGGGACACTGAAGCTTTCTTT. It is translated as CASRGQGDTEAFF.

Concerning this clone itself: An end of the junction differs from the germline gene, which may be a read error. This sequence joins TRBV4-2 and TRBJ1-2; possible D gene TRBD1, 5 bases. This CDR3 has 15 residues. The germline V gene has CDR1 LGHNA and CDR2 YNFKEQ. CDR3 sequence: CASSQDEGDNYGYPF. In DNA form, the CDR3 reads TGTGCCAGCAGCCAAGATGAAGGGGATAACTATGGCTACCCCTTC.

This rearrangement joins TRBV29-1 to TRBJ2-7, with TRBD2 matching 8 bases. Germline V gene lookup returns CDR1 SQVTM and CDR2 ANQGSEA. This CDR3 region has 13 residues. The V gene end was trimmed by 7 bases and the J gene end by 5 bases; junction bases not matched to a gene: 10. The CDR3 nucleotides are TGCAGCGGGGATAGCGGGAATGGCGACGAGCAGTACTTC. This sequence encodes CSGDSGNGDEQYF.

This chain links TRBV11-2 with TRBJ2-3; 11 bases match TRBD2. The CDR3 loop spans 16 amino acids. CDR1 is SGHAT and CDR2 is FQNNGV in the germline V gene. With V trimmed by 5 bases and J by 3 bases, 7 bases remained unmatched. As DNA, the CDR3 is TGTGCCAGCAGCCTTAGCGGGAGGGTGGGGACAGATACGCAGTATTTT. It codes for CASSLSGRVGTDTQYF.

The rearrangement uses TRBV12-5 and TRBJ1-5; D not certain. The CDR3 sequence is 14 residues long. The V gene's germline CDR1 is LGHNT and CDR2 FRNRAP. Trimming removed 4 bases at V and 7 bases at J, with 14 bases between. Written as DNA, the CDR3 is TGTGCTAGTGGTTCCCGGACTTACAACCAGCCCCAGCATTTT. Residues: CASGSRTYNQPQHF.